This TCR beta chain was captured by sequencing in a study of T cell repertoires in cytomegalovirus infection. Study information: Used in the study were CMV epitopes, some recently identified and HLA-C-restricted, others well-studied and HLA-B-restricted. Indications came from public TCR beta signatures; they pointed to CMV infection and to a matching HLA type. Findings and caveats of the study: CMV carriers having the relevant HLA were flagged by cumulative public TCR beta family frequency. Clonotypes of TCR beta that were HLA-C-restricted and CMV-specific dominated the ex vivo response.

TCRdb re-called the reads through MiXCR, storing one row per CDR3 protein. The table lists 250,000 to 400,000 distinct CDR3 sequences, around 25% of them singletons. With 3 bases removed from V and 0 bases from J, the gap between germline ends came to 6 bases. CDR1 and CDR2 from the germline V gene are SGHTA and FQGNSA. This CDR3 has 15 residues. This clonotype was recorded at least ten times. Antigen: not known. This chain links TRBV7-2 with TRBJ2-6; a possible D gene is TRBD1 (5 bases). Sample: cultured PBMCs, taken from culture after CMV antigen stimulation. This sequence originates from a human donor in good health (CMV status not recorded). Some clones in this sample may be carry-over from other donors' samples. The chain's CDR3 is CASSFTGSGANVLTF. The CDR3 DNA sequence: TGTGCCAGCAGCTTCACAGGCTCTGGGGCCAACGTCCTGACTTTC.